One and the same sample provided the 15 T cell receptor beta chains below, sequenced in a study of T cells after yellow fever vaccination. MiXCR, run by TCRdb on the 5' RACE reads, gives a single entry per CDR3 protein. The table shows 40,000 to 50,000 distinct CDR3 sequences, with 6.8% occurring only once. The specimen comprised CD8+ T cells not binding an NS4B(214-222) dextramer, sorted from PBMCs, sampled 45 days after the yellow fever booster vaccination. The receptors derive from a young man who received the YFV17D yellow fever vaccine.

In this sample, this clonotype turned up many times. The chain combines TRBV7-2 with TRBJ2-7; weak D call: TRBD2 (6 bases). Trimming took off 8 bases at V and 3 bases at J, with 14 bases between the two ends. The length of the CDR3 is 13 residues. Germline CDR1 reads SGHTA; CDR2 reads FQGNSA. DNA for the CDR3: TGTGCCAGCGCGCTAGCGAGATTCTACGAGCAGTACTTC. It specifies CASALARFYEQYF.

This clonotype appeared many times. V usage is TRBV6-2 or TRBV6-3 and J usage is TRBJ2-7; the match to TRBD2 covers 8 bases. Germline loops: CDR1 MNHEY, CDR2 SVGEGT. This CDR3 spans 16 amino acids. Trimming removed 0 bases from V and 4 bases from J; junction bases left unmatched: 8. The CDR3: CASSYSSSGISYEQYF. The CDR3 DNA follows: TGTGCCAGCAGTTACTCGAGTAGCGGGATATCTTACGAGCAGTACTTC.

This clonotype was seen repeatedly, ten times or more. The J gene is TRBJ2-1, the V gene TRBV19; D call uncertain. V lost 6 bases and J lost 7, with 10 bases in between. The CDR3 is made up of 12 amino acids. Germline V gene data show CDR1 as LNHDA and CDR2 as SQIVND (reference sequence). CDR3 sequence reads: CASSRSFNEQFF. The CDR3 nucleotides read TGTGCCAGTAGCCGTAGTTTTAATGAGCAGTTCTTC.

This clonotype was seen repeatedly, ten times or more. This rearrangement joins TRBV9 to TRBJ2-5; 8 nucleotides agree with TRBD2. This CDR3 is 14 amino acids long. The J segment lost 4 bases and the V segment lost 3 bases, leaving 5 bases of the junction unmatched. Germline V gene lookup returns CDR1 SGDLS and CDR2 YYNGEE. CDR3 residues: CASSGAGGVETQYF. The CDR3 coding sequence is TGTGCCAGCAGCGGGGCGGGAGGAGTAGAGACCCAGTACTTC.

As for this clonotype: A much bigger clone sits one base away, suggesting this may be a read error. The chain uses TRBV6-1 and TRBJ2-7; D unclear. The CDR3 is 15 residues long. Germline CDR1 MNHNS, CDR2 SASEGT. The CDR3 loop is CASGDPRTRGYEQYF. The CDR3 nucleotides read TGTGCCAGCGGTGACCCCCGTACCCGCGGATACGAGCAGTACTTC.

This clonotype appeared a few times. CDR3 coding DNA: TGTGCCAGCAGTTACGTACAGGGGGCAACCGGGGAGCTGTTTTTT. Protein sequence: CASSYVQGATGELFF. The J gene is TRBJ2-2, the V gene TRBV6-5; 9 positions agree with TRBD1. Germline lookup yields CDR1 MNHEY and CDR2 SVGAGI. The CDR3 runs 15 residues. V shed 2 bases, J shed 5 bases, and the junction held 3 bases outside the gene matches.

The sample holds many counts of this clonotype. The chain recombines TRBV20-1 with TRBJ1-4; the D gene is possibly TRBD1 (5 bases). The CDR3 runs 14 residues. Trimming stripped 3 bases from V and 7 bases from J, with 15 bases between. Germline CDR1 reads DFQATT; CDR2 reads SNEGSKA (reference sequence). The CDR3 bases are TGCAGTGCTAGCCCGGGGGAGTTTGGTGAAAAACTGTTTTTT. This encodes CSASPGEFGEKLFF.

V is TRBV7-2 and J is TRBJ2-7; 8 bases fit TRBD2. Germline V lookup: CDR1 SGHTA, CDR2 FQGNSA. CDR3 length equals 14 residues. This CDR3 is CAETTSELPYEQYF. CDR3 in DNA: TGTGCAGAAACGACTAGCGAACTACCCTACGAGCAGTACTTC.

V and J are TRBV25-1 and TRBJ1-2; D possibly corresponds to TRBD1 (5 bases). Germline V lookup: CDR1 MGHDK, CDR2 SYGVNS. The CDR3 is made up of 15 amino acids. Trimming pared 1 base from V and 6 bases from J, leaving 15 bases between. CDR3 amino acids: CASSEFYSGTHGYTF. CDR3 sequence (DNA): TGTGCCAGCAGTGAATTTTATTCAGGGACCCATGGCTACACCTTC.

This clonotype was detected ten times or more. This chain uses TRBV30 with TRBJ2-7; tentative D call: TRBD2 (6 bases). Germline CDR1 and CDR2: GTSNPN and SVGIG (reference sequence). The CDR3 spans 14 residues. Deletions cut 5 bases from V and 8 bases from J, with 22 bases between. The CDR3 reads CAWGGTAVNEKQYF. In nucleotides, the CDR3 is TGTGCCTGGGGCGGGACGGCGGTGAATGAAAAGCAGTACTTC.

This clonotype appeared a few times. The rearrangement joins TRBV30 to TRBJ1-1, with D possibly matching TRBD1 (6 bases). V lost 2 bases and J lost 8, with 9 bases in between. Germline CDR1 and CDR2: GTSNPN and SVGIG (reference sequence). This CDR3 contains 11 residues. The CDR3 DNA reads as TGTGCCTGGAGTCCTACAGGGGAAGCTTTCTTT. It is translated as CAWSPTGEAFF.

This clonotype was observed at least ten times. V usage is TRBV7-2 and J usage is TRBJ2-1, with D unresolved. Germline lookup yields CDR1 SGHTA and CDR2 FQGNSA. V lost 1 base, J lost 7 bases, and 17 bases lay in between. This CDR3 has 16 residues. CDR3 sequence reads: CASSLVLRAIGNEQFF. The CDR3 DNA is TGTGCCAGCAGCTTAGTCCTCCGGGCTATCGGGAATGAGCAGTTCTTC. Full variable domain (missing parts from reference TRBV7-2 and TRBJ2-1): GAGVSQSPSNKVTEKGKDVELRCDPISGHTALYWYRQSLGQGLEFLIYFQGNSAPDKSGLPSDRFSAERTGGSVSTLTIQRTQQEDSAVYLCASSLVLRAIGNEQFFGPGTRLTVL.

On this clonotype itself: Since a much larger clone is just one base distant, this may be a read error. V is TRBV29-1 and J is TRBJ1-2; D call uncertain. This CDR3 region has 13 residues. V dropped 5 bases and J dropped 2 bases, with 12 bases sitting between them. Germline lookup yields CDR1 SQVTM and CDR2 ANQGSEA. In DNA, the CDR3 is TGCAGCGTTAAGTACCGGGAGAACTATGGCTACACCTTC. Its protein is CSVKYRENYGYTF.

This sequence joins TRBV4-3 and TRBJ2-7, with TRBD1 matching over 7 bases. Germline V gives CDR1 LGHNA, CDR2 YSLEER. Trimming took 2 bases from V and 0 from J; bases not matched to a gene: 4. The CDR3 has 15 residues. CDR3: CASSQSGQTSYEQYF. In nucleotides, the CDR3 is TGCGCCAGCAGCCAATCGGGACAGACCTCCTACGAGCAGTACTTC.

This clonotype has ten or more counts. The rearrangement joins TRBV28 to TRBJ2-7; 10 bases align to TRBD2. V lost 5 bases to trimming and J lost 2 bases; unmatched junction nucleotides: 24. Per germline, CDR1 MDHEN and CDR2 SYDVKM. There are 21 residues in the CDR3. CDR3 DNA: TGTGCCAGCAGTCGACCTGTCTATGACGGAAGAGGGACTAGCGCAACCTACGAGCAGTACTTC. This gives the protein CASSRPVYDGRGTSATYEQYF.